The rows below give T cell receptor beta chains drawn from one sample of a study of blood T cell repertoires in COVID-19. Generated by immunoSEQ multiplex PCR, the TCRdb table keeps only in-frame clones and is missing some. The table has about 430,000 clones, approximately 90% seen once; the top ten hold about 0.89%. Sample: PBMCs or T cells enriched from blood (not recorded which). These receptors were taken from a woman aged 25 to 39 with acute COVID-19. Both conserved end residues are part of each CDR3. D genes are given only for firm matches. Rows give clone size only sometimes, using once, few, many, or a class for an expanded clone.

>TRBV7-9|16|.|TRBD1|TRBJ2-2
CASSPPRDRVVGELFF
TGTGCCAGCAGCCCCCCCCGGGACAGGGTAGTCGGGGAGCTGTTTTTT
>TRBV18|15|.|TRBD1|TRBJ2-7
CASSPPTGGTDEQYF
TGTGCCAGCTCACCCCCGACAGGGGGAACGGACGAGCAGTACTTC
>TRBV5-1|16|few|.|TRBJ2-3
CASSLDSGGNTDTQYF
TGCGCCAGCAGCTTGGATTCAGGAGGAAACACAGATACGCAGTATTTT
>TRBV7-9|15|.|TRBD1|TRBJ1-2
CASSLGGGQGYGYTF
TGTGCCAGCAGCTTAGGAGGGGGACAGGGATATGGCTACACCTTC
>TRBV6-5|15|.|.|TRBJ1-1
CASSPMGLWNTEAFF
TGTGCCAGCAGCCCGATGGGACTCTGGAACACTGAAGCTTTCTTT
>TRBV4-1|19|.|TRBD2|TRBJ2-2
CASSQDGPLAGGNTGELFF
TGCGCCAGCAGCCAAGATGGCCCTCTGGCGGGGGGGAACACCGGGGAGCTGTTTTTT
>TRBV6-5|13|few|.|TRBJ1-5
CASSYLRNQPQHF
TGTGCCAGCAGTTACCTCCGCAATCAGCCCCAGCATTTT
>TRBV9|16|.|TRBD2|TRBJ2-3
CASSAAGGHEVDTQYF
TGTGCCAGCAGCGCAGCGGGGGGGCATGAGGTTGATACGCAGTATTTT
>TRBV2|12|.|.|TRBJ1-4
CASNQGNEKLFF
TGTGCCAGCAATCAGGGTAATGAAAAACTGTTTTTT
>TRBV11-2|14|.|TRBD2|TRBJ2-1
CASIAQRGGNEQFF
TGTGCCAGCATAGCCCAGCGGGGGGGCAATGAGCAGTTCTTC
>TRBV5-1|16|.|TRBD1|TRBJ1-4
CASSLGQGLVEEKLFF
TGCGCCAGCAGCTTGGGACAGGGTTTAGTGGAGGAAAAACTGTTTTTT
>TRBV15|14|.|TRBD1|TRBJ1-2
CATSRLQGADGYTF
TGTGCCACCAGCAGATTACAGGGGGCGGATGGCTACACCTTC
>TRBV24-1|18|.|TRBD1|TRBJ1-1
CATSDLRDRRRENTEAFF
TGTGCCACCAGTGATTTAAGGGACAGGCGGCGTGAGAACACTGAAGCTTTCTTT
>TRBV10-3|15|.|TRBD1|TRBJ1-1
CATLIGGQMNTEAFF
TGTGCCACCCTTATAGGGGGACAGATGAACACTGAAGCTTTCTTT
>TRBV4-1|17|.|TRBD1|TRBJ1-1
CASSHHDRGRGGTEAFF
TGCGCCAGCAGCCACCACGACAGGGGGCGAGGGGGCACTGAAGCTTTCTTT
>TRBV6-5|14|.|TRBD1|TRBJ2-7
CASSYSLDRPRLYF
TGTGCCAGCAGTTACTCCCTGGACAGGCCACGGCTCTACTTC
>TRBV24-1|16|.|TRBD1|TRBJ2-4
CATRPGQAPAKNIQYF
TGTGCCACCCGACCCGGACAGGCTCCCGCCAAAAACATTCAGTACTTC
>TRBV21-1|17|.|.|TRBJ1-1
CASSDGEGGVMNTEAFF
TGTGCCAGCAGCGACGGGGAGGGTGGGGTCATGAACACTGAAGCTTTCTTT
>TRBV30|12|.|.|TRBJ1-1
CAWSWAATEAFF
TGTGCCTGGAGCTGGGCAGCAACTGAAGCTTTCTTT
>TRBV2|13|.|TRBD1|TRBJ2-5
CASRDRGVGTQYF
TGTGCCAGCAGGGACAGGGGAGTGGGGACCCAGTACTTC
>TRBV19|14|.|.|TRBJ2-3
CAAQGGQSTDTQYF
TGTGCCGCTCAGGGAGGCCAAAGCACAGATACGCAGTATTTT
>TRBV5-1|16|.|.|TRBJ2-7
CASSQGVSGASYEQYF
TGCGCCAGCAGCCAAGGTGTGTCAGGGGCCTCCTACGAGCAGTACTTC
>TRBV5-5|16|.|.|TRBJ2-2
CASSLLGGSDTGELFF
TGTGCCAGCAGCTTACTAGGTGGGTCGGACACCGGGGAGCTGTTTTTT
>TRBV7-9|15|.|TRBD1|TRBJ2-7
CASSAWDRSSYEQYF
TGTGCCAGCAGCGCCTGGGACAGGAGCTCCTACGAGCAGTACTTC
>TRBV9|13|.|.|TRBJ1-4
CASSAQTNEKLFF
TGTGCCAGCAGCGCCCAGACTAATGAAAAACTGTTTTTT
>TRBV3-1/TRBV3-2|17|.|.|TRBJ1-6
CASSQDTRGAGNSPLHF
TGTGCCAGCAGCCAAGATACCCGAGGCGCTGGAAATTCACCCCTCCACTTT
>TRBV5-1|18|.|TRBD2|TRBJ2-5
CASSPRPGLAGGEETQYF
TGCGCCAGCAGCCCTCGCCCCGGGCTAGCGGGGGGCGAAGAGACCCAGTACTTC
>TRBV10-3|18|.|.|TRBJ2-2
CAISESTGSAANTGELFF
TGTGCCATCAGTGAGTCGACTGGTTCGGCGGCGAACACCGGGGAGCTGTTTTTT
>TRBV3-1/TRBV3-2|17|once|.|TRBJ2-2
CASSRGQGGLNTGELFF
TGTGCCAGCAGCCGCGGACAGGGAGGGCTTAACACCGGGGAGCTGTTTTTT
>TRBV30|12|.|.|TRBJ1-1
CAWSVRGTEAFF
TGTGCCTGGAGTGTGCGAGGCACTGAAGCTTTCTTT
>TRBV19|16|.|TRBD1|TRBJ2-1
CASSPRDRIIGDEQFF
TGTGCCAGTAGTCCCCGGGACAGGATAATTGGTGATGAGCAGTTCTTC
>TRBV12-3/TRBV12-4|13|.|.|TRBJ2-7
CASSKSRNRAQYF
TGTGCCAGCAGTAAGAGTCGAAACAGAGCCCAGTACTTC
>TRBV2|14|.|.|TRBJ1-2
CASSATGANYGYTF
TGTGCCAGCAGTGCGACGGGGGCTAACTATGGCTACACCTTC
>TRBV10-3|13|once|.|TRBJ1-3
CAIKVSSGNTIYF
TGTGCCATCAAAGTTAGCTCTGGAAACACCATATATTTT
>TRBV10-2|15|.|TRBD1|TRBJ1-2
CASLKTGNSPYGYTF
TGCGCCAGCCTTAAGACAGGGAACTCGCCCTATGGCTACACCTTC
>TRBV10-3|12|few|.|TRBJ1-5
CATKGEGPPQHF
TGTGCCACTAAAGGAGAAGGCCCGCCCCAGCATTTT
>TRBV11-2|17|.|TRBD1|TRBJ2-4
CASSLAGQGGLGNIQYF
TGTGCCAGCAGCTTAGCCGGACAGGGGGGGCTCGGGAACATTCAGTACTTC
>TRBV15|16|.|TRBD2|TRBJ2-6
CATALGGVFGANVLTF
TGTGCCACCGCTCTGGGGGGGGTGTTTGGGGCCAACGTCCTGACTTTC
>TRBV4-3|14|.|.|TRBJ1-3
CASSKRTAGNTIYF
TGCGCCAGCAGCAAACGGACAGCTGGAAACACCATATATTTT
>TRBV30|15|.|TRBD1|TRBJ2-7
CAWSVRDRSSYEQYF
TGTGCCTGGAGTGTACGGGACAGGAGCTCCTACGAGCAGTACTTC
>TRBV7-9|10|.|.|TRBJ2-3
CASSQDTQYF
TGTGCCAGCAGCCAAGATACGCAGTATTTT
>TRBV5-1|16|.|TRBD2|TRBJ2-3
CASSSSSGTNTDTQYF
TGCGCCAGCAGCTCCTCTAGCGGGACAAACACAGATACGCAGTATTTT
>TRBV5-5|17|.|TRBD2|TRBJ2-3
CASSHKSGGATIDTQYF
TGTGCCAGCAGCCATAAGAGCGGGGGGGCAACTATTGATACGCAGTATTTT
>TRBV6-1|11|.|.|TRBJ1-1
CASSDSAEAFF
TGTGCCAGCAGTGATAGCGCTGAAGCTTTCTTT
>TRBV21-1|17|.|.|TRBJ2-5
CASSYYYTRDEGETQYF
TGTGCCAGCAGCTACTATTACACGCGGGATGAGGGAGAGACCCAGTACTTC
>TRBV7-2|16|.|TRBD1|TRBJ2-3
CASSSHRGASTDTQYF
TGTGCCAGCAGCTCACACAGGGGGGCTAGCACAGATACGCAGTATTTT
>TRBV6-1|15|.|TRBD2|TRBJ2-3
CASSEVSGGTDTQYF
TGTGCCAGCAGTGAAGTTAGCGGGGGCACAGATACGCAGTATTTT
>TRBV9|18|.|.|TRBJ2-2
CASSVKVTTVWSIEELFF
TGTGCCAGCAGCGTAAAGGTGACGACAGTGTGGTCTATAGAAGAGCTGTTTTTT
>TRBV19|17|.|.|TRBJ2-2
CASSIGGDMVNTGELFF
TGTGCCAGTAGTATAGGAGGGGACATGGTGAACACCGGGGAGCTGTTTTTT
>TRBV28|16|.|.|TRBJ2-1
CASSLWRPLQMNEQFF
TGTGCCAGCAGTTTATGGAGGCCCCTTCAAATGAATGAGCAGTTCTTC
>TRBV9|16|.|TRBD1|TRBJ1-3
CASSVGGQGVRNTIYF
TGTGCCAGCAGCGTAGGAGGACAGGGCGTAAGAAACACCATATATTTT
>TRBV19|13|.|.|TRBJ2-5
CASSITSWETQYF
TGTGCCAGTAGTATAACTAGCTGGGAGACCCAGTACTTC
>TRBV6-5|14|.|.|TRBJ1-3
CASSYSGGGNTIYF
TGTGCCAGCAGTTACTCAGGGGGTGGAAACACCATATATTTT
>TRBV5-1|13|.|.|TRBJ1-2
CASSFSVGYGYTF
TGCGCCAGCAGCTTCTCGGTCGGCTATGGCTACACCTTC
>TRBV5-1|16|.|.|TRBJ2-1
CASRRAPPLSYNEQFF
TGCGCCAGCAGACGAGCACCTCCTCTCTCCTACAATGAGCAGTTCTTC